Listed below are T cell receptor beta chains from one sample, sequenced in a study of control samples from healthy donors and cancer patients. Measured with immunoSEQ multiplex PCR; TCRdb has only the in-frame clones, and not every one. The repertoire includes about 110,000 clones, 70% to 90% of them detected once, and around 3.9% sits in the top ten. Sequencing was done on a sample of PBMCs. Every receptor here comes from a woman in her fifties or sixties with lung cancer. Both conserved end residues are part of each CDR3. Fields, in order: V gene, clone size, J gene, CDR3 length, D gene, CDR3 protein, CDR3 DNA. D genes are given only for firm matches. Size is omitted from some rows. Given values are once, few, many or a class for expanded clones.

TRBV18,.,TRBJ2-7,15,.,CASSPASRGSYEQYF,TGTGCCAGCTCACCAGCATCCCGGGGGTCCTACGAGCAGTACTTC
TRBV3-1/TRBV3-2,once,TRBJ1-2,13,.,CASSPDSNYGYTF,TGTGCCAGCAGCCCGGACAGTAACTATGGCTACACCTTC
TRBV6-5,.,TRBJ2-7,15,.,CASRVTGTRSGEQYF,TGTGCCAGCAGAGTTACCGGGACCCGGTCGGGGGAGCAGTACTTC
TRBV6-5,few,TRBJ1-5,15,TRBD1,CASSYSGGGNQPQHF,TGTGCCAGCAGTTACTCAGGGGGCGGCAATCAGCCCCAGCATTTT
TRBV19,.,TRBJ1-4,16,.,CASRHIGSATNEKLFF,TGTGCCAGTAGGCACATCGGTTCGGCAACTAATGAAAAACTGTTTTTT
TRBV6-5,.,TRBJ2-2,16,TRBD2,CASSYRTSGTSGELFF,TGTGCCAGCAGTTACCGAACTAGCGGGACGTCCGGGGAGCTGTTTTTT
TRBV19,.,TRBJ1-1,13,.,CASSIVANTEAFF,TGTGCCAGTAGTATTGTAGCGAACACTGAAGCTTTCTTT
TRBV7-9,.,TRBJ1-6,14,.,CASSVGDYNSPLHF,TGTGCCAGCAGCGTCGGGGATTATAATTCACCCCTCCACTTT
TRBV11-2,.,TRBJ1-4,15,.,CASSFGQRVNEKLFF,TGTGCCAGCAGCTTCGGGCAACGGGTTAATGAAAAACTGTTTTTT
TRBV6-6,.,TRBJ2-1,16,TRBD2,CASSSSLAGWGNEQFF,TGTGCCAGCAGTTCTTCACTAGCGGGTTGGGGCAATGAGCAGTTCTTC
TRBV2,.,TRBJ2-4,14,.,CASSRAPHRNIQYF,TGTGCCAGCAGTCGGGCCCCCCATAGGAACATTCAGTACTTC
TRBV7-9,.,TRBJ1-6,14,.,CASSLAGAYSPLHF,TGTGCCAGCAGCTTAGCGGGGGCTTATTCACCCCTCCACTTT
TRBV4-3,.,TRBJ1-2,12,TRBD1,CASRLDRGGYTF,TGCGCCAGCAGGCTGGACAGGGGTGGCTACACCTTC
TRBV5-1,.,TRBJ2-6,16,.,CASSLGSDPGANVLTF,TGCGCCAGCAGCTTGGGATCAGACCCTGGGGCCAACGTCCTGACTTTC
TRBV21-1,.,TRBJ1-1,15,.,CASSKVGAPYEGAFF,TGTGCCAGCAGCAAAGTTGGGGCGCCTTATGAGGGAGCTTTCTTT
TRBV2,.,TRBJ2-3,14,.,CASSEALAADTQYF,TGTGCCAGCAGTGAAGCCCTAGCCGCAGATACGCAGTATTTT
TRBV5-4,.,TRBJ2-1,15,TRBD1,CASSPGQVGADEQFF,TGTGCCAGCAGCCCTGGACAGGTTGGGGCGGATGAGCAGTTCTTC
TRBV3-1/TRBV3-2,.,TRBJ2-1,22,TRBD2,CASSQEFVAGGPSRVAYNEQFF,TGTGCCAGCAGCCAAGAATTCGTGGCGGGGGGGCCCTCGAGGGTGGCCTACAATGAGCAGTTCTTC
TRBV5-1,.,TRBJ1-5,14,TRBD1,CASSLGGINQPQHF,TGCGCCAGCAGCTTAGGGGGCATCAATCAGCCCCAGCATTTT
TRBV5-1,.,TRBJ1-1,16,.,CASSLASGVLNTEAFF,TGCGCCAGCAGCTTGGCTTCAGGGGTGTTGAACACTGAAGCTTTCTTT
TRBV28,.,TRBJ1-5,14,.,CASSPHGANQPQHF,TGTGCCAGCAGTCCCCACGGGGCCAATCAGCCCCAGCATTTT
TRBV3-1/TRBV3-2,.,TRBJ1-2,12,.,CASREGRYGYTF,TGTGCCAGCCGTGAAGGGAGGTATGGCTACACCTTC
TRBV19,once,TRBJ2-1,15,TRBD2,CASSITAGDYNEQFF,TGTGCCAGTAGTATAACAGCGGGAGATTACAATGAGCAGTTCTTC
TRBV7-2,.,TRBJ2-2,16,.,CASSPIGGVDTGELFF,TGTGCCAGCAGCCCCATAGGGGGGGTAGACACCGGGGAGCTGTTTTTT
TRBV14,.,TRBJ2-3,17,TRBD1,CASSQDLGQGITDTQYF,TGTGCCAGCAGCCAAGATTTGGGACAGGGGATAACGGATACGCAGTATTTT
TRBV20-1,.,TRBJ1-2,13,TRBD1,CSASMGTGRGYTF,TGCAGTGCTAGTATGGGGACAGGTCGGGGCTACACCTTC